This T cell receptor (beta chain) was sequenced for a study of T cell responses to AZD1222 COVID-19 vaccine. Study-wide results and limits: Regions 160-218 and 743-854 dominated among vaccine-associated CD4 TCRs spanning spike. Samples come after the peak T cell response, not at day 14. Reportedly, nearly half of unique spike TCRs recognized epitopes outside B.1.351/B.1.1.7 mutations. Baseline testing showed seropositivity in only six AZD1222 recipients.

Regarding this clone: Antigen specificity is unknown.

CDR1 is KGHSH, CDR2 LQKENI, per germline. Trimming cost V 4 bases and J 0 bases; bases outside gene matches: 5. The CDR3 covers 15 residues. Some clones are missing from TCRdb's copy, which holds only in-frame ones; the method was immunoSEQ multiplex PCR. This sample has over 100,000 clones, with about 86% found just once. Here the sequenced sample was peripheral blood, taken on day 0 of AZD1222 vaccination. The chain joins TRBV18 to TRBJ2-7, with TRBD1 matching 8 bases. This TCR was sampled from an adult in good health. CDR3 sequence: CASSRTGTNSYEQYF. In DNA form, the CDR3 reads TGTGCCAGCTCACGGACAGGGACCAACTCCTACGAGCAGTACTTC.